The 21 T cell receptor beta chains below come from one sample, sequenced in a study of blood T cell repertoires in COVID-19. Data came from immunoSEQ multiplex PCR; TCRdb stores just in-frame clones and leaves some out. This table has tens of thousands of clones, approximately 88% appearing once. The sequenced material came from peripheral blood. These receptors were taken from a woman aged 60-75 years with COVID-19, enrolled during active disease.

The rearrangement joins TRBV5-5 to TRBJ1-2, with TRBD1 matching 10 bases. CDR3 length: 16 residues. Trimming at V came to 4 bases and at J to 2 bases, leaving 8 bases not matched to a gene. Germline loops: CDR1 SGHKS, CDR2 YYEKEE (reference sequence). CDR3 sequence (DNA): TGTGCCAGCAGCCCTTCAGACAGGGGGCCCAACTATGGCTACACCTTC. Amino acids: CASSPSDRGPNYGYTF.

The chain is built from TRBV4-1 and TRBJ2-7; 7 positions match TRBD1. With V trimmed by 0 bases and J by 5 bases, 4 bases remained unmatched. This CDR3 region has 14 residues. Per germline, CDR1 MGHRA and CDR2 YSYEKL. The CDR3 region is CASSQDPTGDEQYF. Written as DNA, the CDR3 is TGCGCCAGCAGCCAAGATCCCACAGGGGACGAGCAGTACTTC.

CDR3 sequence reads: CASSPRTGVATEAFF. CDR3 in DNA: TGTGCCAGTAGTCCCAGGACAGGGGTAGCCACTGAAGCTTTCTTT. The V call is TRBV19, the J call TRBJ1-1; 9 nucleotides line up with TRBD1. This CDR3 has 15 residues. From germline, CDR1 is LNHDA and CDR2 SQIVND (reference sequence). The V gene end was trimmed by 5 bases and the J gene end by 4 bases; junction bases not matched to a gene: 8.

The J gene is TRBJ2-7, the V gene TRBV28, with TRBD2 matching 12 bases. The length of the CDR3 is 17 residues. CDR1 and CDR2 from the germline V gene are MDHEN and SYDVKM. V was pared by 4 bases and J by 3 bases, with 10 bases of the junction left unmatched. The chain's CDR3 is CASSSIGLAGKFYEQYF. CDR3 coding DNA: TGTGCCAGCAGTTCAATCGGACTAGCGGGGAAGTTCTACGAGCAGTACTTC.

This chain uses TRBV29-1 with TRBJ1-1; TRBD1 might be the D (6 bases). Trimming took 4 bases from V and 1 from J, leaving 7 bases between them. Germline V gene sequence: CDR1 SQVTM, CDR2 ANQGSEA. This CDR3 comprises 12 residues. Here the CDR3 DNA reads TGCAGCGTTGTGGGACAGAACACTGAAGCTTTCTTT. Its protein product is CSVVGQNTEAFF.

The chain is built from TRBV9 and TRBJ2-7; TRBD2 might be the D (5 bases). V lost 0 bases and J 1 base, leaving 11 bases between the germline ends. Germline V CDR1 and CDR2: SGDLS, YYNGEE. CDR3 length equals 15 residues. This CDR3 is CASSVGAAASYEQYF. DNA of the CDR3: TGTGCCAGCAGCGTAGGAGCGGCCGCATCCTACGAGCAGTACTTC.

The chain is built from TRBV4-3 and TRBJ2-7, with D possibly being TRBD2 (6 bases). The length of the CDR3 is 13 residues. V was shortened by 0 bases and J by 5 bases, with 8 bases between the two germline ends. Germline V lookup: CDR1 LGHNA, CDR2 YSLEER. CDR3 DNA sequence: TGCGCCAGCAGCCAAGATGCGGGGAACGAGCAGTACTTC. It specifies CASSQDAGNEQYF.

The chain links TRBV28 to TRBJ2-1, with 7 bases aligning to TRBD2. The CDR3 is 13 residues long. J lost 3 bases, V lost 8 bases, and 4 bases had no gene match. CDR1 MDHEN and CDR2 SYDVKM come from the germline V gene. In DNA form, the CDR3 reads TGTGCCAGCCTATTAGCGGGCTACAATGAGCAGTTCTTC. It specifies CASLLAGYNEQFF.

This clone has just one count. The chain employs TRBV13 and TRBJ1-2, with D hard to call. The CDR3 length is 15 residues. Trimming pared 2 bases from V and 4 bases from J, leaving 14 bases between. Germline V gives CDR1 PRHDT, CDR2 FYEKMQ (reference sequence). This CDR3 is CASSLLARIRYGYTF. The CDR3 bases are TGTGCCAGCAGCTTATTGGCGCGGATCCGCTATGGCTACACCTTC.

The V and J genes are TRBV7-9 and TRBJ2-5; weak D call: TRBD1 (5 bases). V was cut by 3 bases and J by 4 bases, with 12 bases left in between. CDR3 length: 14 residues. Germline loops: CDR1 SEHNR, CDR2 FQNEAQ (reference sequence). The CDR3 loop reads CASSLKGYGETQYF. DNA of the CDR3: TGTGCCAGCAGCTTGAAGGGGTATGGAGAGACCCAGTACTTC.

The V and J genes are TRBV18 and TRBJ1-4, with 9 bases fitting TRBD1. Germline CDR1 and CDR2: KGHSH and LQKENI. The CDR3 is 15 amino acids. Trimming at V came to 3 bases and at J to 7 bases, leaving 6 bases not matched to a gene. The CDR3 DNA follows: TGTGCCAGCTCACCTCCGGGACAGGGACCTGAAAAACTGTTTTTT. Translating gives CASSPPGQGPEKLFF.

This clone has ten or more counts. The chain links TRBV6-2 or TRBV6-3 to TRBJ1-5; 9 bases are a match to TRBD1. The germline CDR1 and CDR2 sequences are MNHEY and SVGEGT. V was pared by 4 bases and J by 3 bases, with 1 base of the junction left unmatched. This CDR3 has 14 residues. The CDR3 loop reads CASSWDRDNQPQHF. The CDR3, as DNA: TGTGCCAGCAGTTGGGACAGGGACAATCAGCCCCAGCATTTT.

This CDR3 reads CASSVAGVSPLHF. The CDR3 nucleotides are TGTGCCAGCAGCGTAGCGGGGGTGTCACCCCTCCACTTT. The chain links TRBV9 to TRBJ1-6; a possible D gene is TRBD1 (5 bases). The CDR3 contains 13 residues. V lost 0 bases, J lost 10 bases, and 8 bases lay in between. In germline, CDR1 is SGDLS, CDR2 YYNGEE.

This clone was seen only once. The chain is built from TRBV30 and TRBJ2-7; TRBD2 matches 13 bases. Looked up from germline, CDR1 is GTSNPN and CDR2 is SVGIG (reference sequence). There are 14 residues in the CDR3. V lost 2 bases, J lost 5 bases, and 3 bases stayed unmatched. CDR3 bases: TGTGCCTGGAGTCAAGGACTAGCGGGGGACGAGCAGTACTTC. This translates into CAWSQGLAGDEQYF.

The chain uses TRBV20-1 and TRBJ1-3; a weak D match, TRBD1 (6 bases). This CDR3 has 14 residues. Germline CDR1 reads DFQATT; CDR2 reads SNEGSKA (reference sequence). Trimming shortened V by 3 bases and J by 3 bases, and 12 bases separated the two germline ends. CDR3 sequence (DNA): TGCAGTGCTAGTAACAGGGTCGGTGGAAACACCATATATTTT. It codes for CSASNRVGGNTIYF.

The V call is TRBV6-5, the J call TRBJ2-3, with D maybe TRBD1 (7 bases). CDR3 length: 13 amino acids. Trimming pared 10 bases from V and 5 bases from J, leaving 16 bases between. Germline CDR1 reads MNHEY; CDR2 reads SVGAGI. The DNA of the CDR3 is TGTGCCACTCTAAGGCAGGGGGGAGATACGCAGTATTTT. Translation: CATLRQGGDTQYF.

This chain links TRBV11-3 with TRBJ1-1, with TRBD1 as a possible D gene (5 bases). The germline CDR1 and CDR2 sequences are SGHNT and YENEEA. CDR3 length: 14 residues. V was trimmed by 5 bases and J by 1 base, leaving 11 bases between them. The CDR3 nucleotides are TGTGCCAGCAGCCCAAGCAGGGAGAACACTGAAGCTTTCTTT. Translated: CASSPSRENTEAFF.

This chain connects TRBV6-1 to TRBJ2-7; 12 nucleotides match TRBD2. The CDR3 is 15 amino acids. The V segment lost 0 bases and the J segment 3 bases; nucleotides outside the gene matches: 0. Looked up from germline, CDR1 is MNHNS and CDR2 is SASEGT. CDR3 DNA sequence: TGTGCCAGCAGTGAAGCGACTAGCGGGGGCTACGAGCAGTACTTC. It is translated as CASSEATSGGYEQYF.

A few counts support this clone. The rearrangement joins TRBV24-1 to TRBJ2-5; 7 positions agree with TRBD1. Trimming cost V 4 bases and J 5 bases; bases outside gene matches: 12. Germline lookup yields CDR1 KGHDR and CDR2 SFDVKD. The CDR3 is made up of 16 amino acids. Written as DNA, the CDR3 is TGTGCCACCAGTGACCGGACAGGTTGGGCCTCGGAGACCCAGTACTTC. This gives the protein CATSDRTGWASETQYF.

This clone was counted a few times. This chain connects TRBV28 to TRBJ1-2; D possibly corresponds to TRBD1 (5 bases). The CDR3 is 17 residues long. Per the germline V gene, CDR1 is MDHEN and CDR2 is SYDVKM. With 5 bases removed from V and 1 base from J, the gap between germline ends came to 20 bases. The chain's CDR3 is CASSPSGEGRYNYGYTF. The CDR3 nucleotides are TGTGCCAGCAGTCCGAGTGGGGAGGGGCGGTATAACTATGGCTACACCTTC.

The rearrangement links TRBV6-2 or TRBV6-3 to TRBJ2-1, with 11 bases identical to TRBD2. Germline lookup yields CDR1 MNHEY and CDR2 SVGEGT. V was clipped by 2 bases and J by 4 bases; unmatched bases: 4. The CDR3 is 16 residues long. CDR3 sequence: CASSYPGTSGYNEQFF. The CDR3 DNA follows: TGTGCCAGCAGTTACCCCGGGACTAGCGGATACAATGAGCAGTTCTTC.